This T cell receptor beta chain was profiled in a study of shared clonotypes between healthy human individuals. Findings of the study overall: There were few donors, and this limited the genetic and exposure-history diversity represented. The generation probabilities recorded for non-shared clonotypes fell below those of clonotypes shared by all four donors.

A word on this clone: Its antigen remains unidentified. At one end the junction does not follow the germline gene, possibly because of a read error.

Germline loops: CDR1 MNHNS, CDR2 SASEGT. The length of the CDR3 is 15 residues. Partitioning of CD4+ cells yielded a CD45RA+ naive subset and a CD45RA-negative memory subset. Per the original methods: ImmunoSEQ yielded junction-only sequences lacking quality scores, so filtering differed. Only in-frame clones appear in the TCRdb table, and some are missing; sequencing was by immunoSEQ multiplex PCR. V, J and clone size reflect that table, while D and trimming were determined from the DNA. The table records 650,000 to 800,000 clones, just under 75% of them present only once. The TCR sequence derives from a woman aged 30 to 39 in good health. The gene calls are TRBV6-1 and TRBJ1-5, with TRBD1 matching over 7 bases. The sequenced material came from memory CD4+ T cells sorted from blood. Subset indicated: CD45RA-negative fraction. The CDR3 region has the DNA TGCGCCATCAGTGACCGGACAGGTAGCAATCAGCCCCAGCATTTT. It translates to CAISDRTGSNQPQHF.